The clone carrying this T cell receptor beta chain was recorded only once. The data derive from a study of OX40 agonist ivuxolimab in advanced cancers. Study-wide context: Each patient was given ivuxolimab into a vein every 2 weeks, at 0.01 to 10 mg/kg.

Profiled with immunoSEQ multiplex PCR; TCRdb holds only in-frame clones, not every one. The table shows 9,500 to 15,000 clones, with under 85% occurring only once. The sequences come from CD4+ or CD8+ T cells sorted from blood, collected in a trial of the OX40 agonist ivuxolimab. The receptor was isolated from an adult with an advanced solid tumor such as melanoma, head and neck, liver or kidney cancer.

The CDR3: CATLGTGQGAGYTF. The CDR3 region has the DNA TGTGCCACCCTAGGCACGGGGCAGGGGGCTGGCTACACCTTC. The gene calls are TRBV10-3 and TRBJ1-2; 8 nucleotides agree with TRBD1. Trimming cost V 10 bases and J 7 bases; bases outside gene matches: 14. The CDR3 loop spans 14 amino acids. CDR1 is ENHRY and CDR2 is SYGVKD in the germline V gene.